Sequencing of this T cell receptor beta chain was carried out in a study of blood T cell repertoires in COVID-19 (dated by TCRdb to between 2020 and 2021). Regarding the study in general: Samples from collaborators originated in the United States, Italy and Spain and spanned both the acute and convalescent phases of COVID-19. The material from the prospective study consisted of cDNA or gDNA derived from T cells, B-cell-depleted T cells, or PBMCs. Deeply sampled blood TCRbeta repertoires from subjects exposed to, actively infected with, or recovered from COVID-19 were included in the dataset. A freely available public database, intended as a resource for researchers studying the immune response to SARS-CoV-2, is where the repertoires were released. Samples were obtained from the ongoing ImmuneRACE study (first 160 participants) and from about 1,300 subjects provided by 6 global collaborators. Nearly every sample came with metadata listing a de-identified subject ID, COVID-19 status, age in years and sex. HLA class I and class II types, where available, came from metadata supplied by the sample provider rather than from assay-based typing.

TCRbeta CDR3 regions were amplified from genomic DNA using the immunoSEQ Assay, a bias-controlled multiplex PCR. The paper's data handling went like this. The number of nucleated cells in each sample was estimated by amplification of reference gene primers within the assay. To quantify the absolute abundance of each unique TCRbeta CDR3 rearrangement, sequence reads were collapsed and filtered. Productive Simpson clonality was computed per sample as the square root of Simpson's diversity index over productive rearrangements. Held by TCRdb, this immuneACCESS table contains in-frame sequences only and omits some clones. Under half of the omission traces to an unresolved V gene where checked; the cause of the rest is unknown. V, J and clone size are those of that table, while D and trimming were read from the DNA. This sample is represented by under 250,000 clones; roughly three quarters of them were singletons. The ten largest clonotypes hold less than 7% of the sample.

Overall study results and their limits: Clinical and demographic metadata were provided uncurated, with the amount varying by source and participant.

Notes on this clone: Its antigen specificity is not known. Per-nucleotide qualities are absent, and no much larger clonotype sits a single base away.

Inclusive of the bounding cysteine and phenylalanine, the CDR3 is 17 residues long. Just CDR3 DNA is preserved here, 51 bases in frame from base 1. Looking up the germline V gene yields CDR1 MNHEY and CDR2 SVGEGT. A distance of 18 bases separates the germline ends of V and J, which lose 0 bases and 4 bases respectively. In Seattle, one collaborating source enrolled patients while the infection was active and tracked those patients longitudinally over the course of disease. The collaborating institutions used their own protocols to collect whole blood in K2EDTA tubes. Collaborator samples were shipped for TCRbeta analysis as frozen whole blood, isolated PBMCs, or DNA extracted from either sample type.

This chain joins TRBV6-2 or TRBV6-3 to TRBJ1-2; the best D guess is TRBD1, with 5 bases matching. The clonotype comes from a woman aged 35 to 49 with COVID-19, enrolled during active disease. The sample consisted of peripheral blood. The DNA sequence follows: TGTGCCAGCAGTTACTCGCCACGACAGCCTTCGGCCTATGGCTACACCTTC. Translated, it reads CASSYSPRQPSAYGYTF.